Listed here are 7 T cell receptor beta chains from one sample, sequenced in a study of blood T cell repertoires in COVID-19. Generated by immunoSEQ multiplex PCR, the TCRdb table keeps only in-frame clones and is missing some. Of some 290,000 clones listed, approximately 91% are singletons. Material for sequencing was PBMCs or T cells enriched from blood (not recorded which). The receptor set was obtained from a woman between 35 and 50 years old with acute COVID-19.

The chain carries TRBV6-6 and TRBJ1-5, with 8 bases lining up with TRBD1. V was pared by 2 bases and J by 4 bases, with 4 bases of the junction left unmatched. Germline CDR1 is MNHNY and CDR2 is SVGAGI (reference sequence). The CDR3 is 15 amino acids. The CDR3 is CASSYGQGGNQPQHF. The CDR3 nucleotides read TGTGCCAGCAGTTACGGACAGGGCGGGAATCAGCCCCAGCATTTT.

The J gene is TRBJ2-5, the V gene TRBV24-1; 9 nucleotides line up with TRBD2. The V and J ends lost 0 bases and 3 bases, in that order; junction bases with no gene match: 4. This CDR3 is 16 amino acids long. Germline CDR1 is KGHDR and CDR2 is SFDVKD. In DNA, the CDR3 is TGTGCCACCAGTGATTTGGCGGGGGGGCAAGAAGAGACCCAGTACTTC. Its translation: CATSDLAGGQEETQYF.

V is TRBV3-1 (or the pseudogene TRBV3-2) and J is TRBJ2-3; 9 bases are shared with TRBD2. This CDR3 has 16 residues. Germline trimming cut 4 bases from V and 9 bases from J; bases unmatched to any gene: 14. Germline V gene data show CDR1 as LGHDT and CDR2 as YNNKEL (reference sequence). CDR3 amino acids: CASSRGGAGSVLTQYF. CDR3 bases: TGTGCCAGCAGCCGCGGGGGGGCCGGGTCGGTTTTGACGCAGTATTTT.

For this clone: In the same sample, other DNA sequences code for this CDR3. The V gene is TRBV7-9, the J gene TRBJ1-5; 7 bases map to TRBD1. V shed 6 bases and J 1 base; nucleotides not matched to a gene: 6. This CDR3 region has 15 residues. CDR1 is SEHNR and CDR2 is FQNEAQ in the germline V gene (reference sequence). The CDR3 region has the DNA TGTGCCAGCAGTTCTGACAGGGTGAGCAATCAGCCCCAGCATTTT. This sequence encodes CASSSDRVSNQPQHF.

The chain carries TRBV30 and TRBJ2-4, with 7 bases aligning to TRBD1. Germline lookup yields CDR1 GTSNPN and CDR2 SVGIG (reference sequence). Unmatched junction bases numbered 3, after V lost 4 bases and J lost 0 bases. The CDR3 runs to 14 residues. CDR3 protein: CAWIGTVAKNIQYF. In DNA form, the CDR3 reads TGTGCCTGGATCGGGACAGTAGCCAAAAACATTCAGTACTTC.

This rearrangement joins TRBV2 to TRBJ1-5; 10 positions match TRBD1. This CDR3 contains 15 residues. Germline CDR1 reads SNHLY; CDR2 reads FYNNEI. Trimming removed 4 bases from V and 4 bases from J; junction bases left unmatched: 4. DNA of the CDR3: TGTGCCAGCAGTGCTGACAGGGGGCGAAATCAGCCCCAGCATTTT. Its translation is CASSADRGRNQPQHF.

The chain is built from TRBV4-3 and TRBJ2-5; 15 bases are a match to TRBD2. The CDR3 extends over 19 amino acids. Germline CDR1 LGHNA, CDR2 YSLEER. The junction had 8 bases not matched to a gene; V was cut back by 2 bases and J by 1 base. Written as DNA, the CDR3 is TGCGCCAGCAGCCAACACAGGACTAGCGGGAGGGGTACCCAAGAGACCCAGTACTTC. Translating gives CASSQHRTSGRGTQETQYF.